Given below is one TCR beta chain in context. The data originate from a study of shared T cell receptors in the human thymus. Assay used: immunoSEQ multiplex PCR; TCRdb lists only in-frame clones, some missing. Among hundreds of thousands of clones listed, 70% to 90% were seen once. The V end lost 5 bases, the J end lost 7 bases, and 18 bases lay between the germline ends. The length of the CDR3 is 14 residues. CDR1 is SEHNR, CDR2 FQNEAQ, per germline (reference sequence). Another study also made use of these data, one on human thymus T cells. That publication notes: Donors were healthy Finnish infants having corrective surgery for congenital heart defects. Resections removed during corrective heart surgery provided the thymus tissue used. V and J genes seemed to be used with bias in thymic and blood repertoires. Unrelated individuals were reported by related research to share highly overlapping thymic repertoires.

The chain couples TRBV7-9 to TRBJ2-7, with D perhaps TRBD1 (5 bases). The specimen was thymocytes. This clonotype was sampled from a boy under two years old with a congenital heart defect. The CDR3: CASSPNTGLIEQYF. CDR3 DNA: TGTGCCAGCAGCCCTAATACAGGATTGATAGAGCAGTACTTC.